This record concerns one TCR beta chain sequence. The target antigen is unknown. This sample is drawn from a study of T cells and Merkel cell carcinoma outcomes. Study-level points and caveats: Reportedly, T-cell repertoire with density predicts Merkel cell carcinoma outcomes.

Assay used: immunoSEQ multiplex PCR; TCRdb lists only in-frame clones, some missing. The sample yields over a thousand clones, 70% to 90% seen once. Germline loops: CDR1 LGHNA, CDR2 YSLEER. V gave up 0 bases and J gave up 7 bases, with 18 bases separating them. This CDR3 region has 16 residues. Sequenced input: tumor tissue from Merkel cell carcinoma. This sequence joins TRBV4-3 and TRBJ1-2; D uncertain. This TCR derives from a human donor with Merkel cell carcinoma. Here the CDR3 reads CASSQDRSHPRPGYTF. The CDR3 DNA is TGCGCCAGCAGCCAAGATCGGAGCCACCCGAGGCCTGGCTACACCTTC.